Presented here are 26 T cell receptor beta chains from one specimen sequenced in a study of blood T cell repertoires in COVID-19. Method: immunoSEQ multiplex PCR; TCRdb's copy keeps in-frame clones and lacks some. The data hold under 300,000 clones, with about 79% observed a single time. The sequenced sample was peripheral blood. Receptors were obtained from a woman aged 80 or older with acute or convalescent COVID-19.

The chain recombines TRBV28 with TRBJ2-5; 7 bases agree with TRBD1. This CDR3 is built from 15 residues. CDR1 is MDHEN and CDR2 is SYDVKM in the germline V gene. Losses at the gene ends were 4 bases for V and 4 bases for J; bases not matched to a gene: 9. CDR3 in DNA: TGTGCCAGCAGTTCCCTTACAGGGGACCGAGAGACCCAGTACTTC. Residues: CASSSLTGDRETQYF.

The chain has TRBV4-2 and TRBJ2-5; 9 bases are a match to TRBD1. The CDR3 covers 17 residues. CDR1 and CDR2 (germline): LGHNA, YNFKEQ. The junction had 14 bases not matched to a gene; V was cut back by 4 bases and J by 5 bases. CDR3 region: CASSPRRTGDGAETQYF. The CDR3 DNA is TGTGCCAGCAGCCCCCGCCGGACAGGGGACGGGGCGGAGACCCAGTACTTC.

The chain combines TRBV7-2 with TRBJ2-2; 9 bases map to TRBD2. V shed 1 base, J shed 7 bases, and the junction held 7 bases outside the gene matches. CDR1 SGHTA and CDR2 FQGNSA come from the germline V gene. The CDR3 has 16 amino acids. DNA for the CDR3: TGTGCCAGCAGCTTAGTAGCAGCGGGGGGTGGCGGGGAGCTGTTTTTT. Protein: CASSLVAAGGGGELFF.

The chain employs TRBV6-2 or TRBV6-3 and TRBJ2-5; D may be TRBD2 (6 bases). V gave up 6 bases and J gave up 4 bases, with 15 bases separating them. CDR1 MNHEY and CDR2 SVGEGT come from the germline V gene. The CDR3 consists of 14 residues. Here the CDR3 DNA reads TGTGCCAGCAGCGGATGGACTACCCTAGAGACCCAGTACTTC. Translated, it gives CASSGWTTLETQYF.

The gene calls are TRBV5-4 and TRBJ1-4; a possible D gene is TRBD1 (5 bases). The CDR3 loop spans 15 amino acids. Trimming left V 1 base short and J 8 bases short, with 15 bases between. The V gene's germline CDR1 is SGHNT and CDR2 YYREEE (reference sequence). For the CDR3, the DNA is TGTGCCAGCAGCTTGTCGGGGGACGGTCGGGAAAAACTGTTTTTT. Translated: CASSLSGDGREKLFF.

This chain connects TRBV24-1 to TRBJ2-7; 8 bases align to TRBD1. The germline CDR1 and CDR2 sequences are KGHDR and SFDVKD. J gave up 5 bases and V 7 bases, and 9 bases lay outside the gene matches. CDR3 length equals 14 residues. In nucleotides, the CDR3 is TGTGCCACCAGCGGAAGGACAGGGTCGGACGAGCAGTACTTC. Translation: CATSGRTGSDEQYF.

The chain couples TRBV10-3 to TRBJ1-1; 7 nucleotides agree with TRBD1. V trimming: 0 bases; J trimming: 2 bases; junction bases outside the gene matches: 18. Germline V gene lookup returns CDR1 ENHRY and CDR2 SYGVKD. The CDR3 consists of 20 residues. The CDR3 DNA is TGTGCCATCAGTGAGTCTCTCACCTTAGGTTGGGACAGCTACAACACTGAAGCTTTCTTT. It translates to CAISESLTLGWDSYNTEAFF.

This clone was observed once. CDR3 residues: CASSPDTGLRNSPLHF. In nucleotides, the CDR3 is TGTGCCAGCAGTCCCGACACAGGTCTACGGAATTCACCCCTCCACTTT. The chain is built from TRBV28 and TRBJ1-6; TRBD1 might be the D (5 bases). This CDR3 contains 16 residues. V was pared by 5 bases and J by 7 bases, with 18 bases between. Germline V gene lookup returns CDR1 MDHEN and CDR2 SYDVKM.

The chain recombines TRBV6-5 with TRBJ2-7, with 8 nucleotides matching TRBD1. J gave up 3 bases and V 7 bases, and 5 bases lay outside the gene matches. The CDR3 extends over 13 amino acids. Per germline, CDR1 MNHEY and CDR2 SVGAGI. CDR3 loop: CASTPQGVYEQYF. The CDR3 nucleotides read TGTGCCAGCACCCCACAGGGGGTCTACGAGCAGTACTTC.

This clone occurred once. The chain carries TRBV5-4 and TRBJ2-1; 10 bases fit TRBD1. Trimming cost V 6 bases and J 7 bases; bases outside gene matches: 7. This CDR3 has 14 residues. Germline CDR1 and CDR2: SGHNT and YYREEE (reference sequence). The CDR3 coding sequence is TGTGCCAGCACATCGACAGGGGGCATGAATGAGCAGTTCTTC. Amino acids: CASTSTGGMNEQFF.

The gene calls are TRBV15 and TRBJ2-5; 11 positions match TRBD1. The CDR3 runs 16 residues. Germline values: CDR1 LNHNV, CDR2 YYDKDF (reference sequence). J lost 5 bases, V lost 3 bases, and 8 bases had no gene match. The CDR3 loop is CATSSGQGAGLETQYF. CDR3 in DNA: TGTGCCACCAGCAGTGGACAGGGGGCGGGTCTGGAGACCCAGTACTTC.

This rearrangement joins TRBV15 to TRBJ1-4; D gene uncertain. The CDR3 runs to 13 residues. V lost 3 bases to trimming and J lost 4 bases, with 6 bases between them. The V gene's germline CDR1 is LNHNV and CDR2 YYDKDF (reference sequence). CDR3 amino acids: CATSRALNEKLFF. DNA for the CDR3: TGTGCCACCAGCAGGGCCCTTAATGAAAAACTGTTTTTT.

The chain combines TRBV6-6 with TRBJ1-1; 9 positions match TRBD1. Trimming took 11 bases from V and 0 from J; bases not matched to a gene: 7. The CDR3 has 14 residues. Germline CDR1 and CDR2: MNHNY and SVGAGI (reference sequence). CDR3 nucleotides: TGTGCCGGGCGACAGGGGGGAATGAACACTGAAGCTTTCTTT. It encodes CAGRQGGMNTEAFF.

About this clone itself: The germline gene is not matched at one end of the junction; a read error may be the cause. The chain recombines TRBV2 with TRBJ1-2; D not resolved. Germline loops: CDR1 SNHLY, CDR2 FYNNEI. This CDR3 is 14 amino acids long. The CDR3 DNA follows: TGTGCCAGCAGTGAAGAGGTCACTAATTATGGCTACACCTTC. Protein sequence: CASSEEVTNYGYTF.

This rearrangement joins TRBV6-5 to TRBJ2-1, with 8 nucleotides matching TRBD1. Germline V gene sequence: CDR1 MNHEY, CDR2 SVGAGI. This CDR3 region has 15 residues. Unmatched junction bases numbered 10, after V lost 6 bases and J lost 6 bases. CDR3 loop: CASSLTGVPRNEQFF. The DNA for the CDR3 is TGTGCCAGCAGCTTGACAGGGGTTCCTCGCAATGAGCAGTTCTTC.

The sample holds a few counts of this clone. The chain carries TRBV7-3 and TRBJ2-3; no definite D call. V was shortened by 4 bases and J by 1 base, with 9 bases between the two germline ends. Per the germline V gene, CDR1 is SGHTA and CDR2 is FQGTGA. The CDR3 has 14 amino acids. CDR3 residues: CASSSDFGTDTQYF. Written as DNA, the CDR3 is TGTGCCAGCAGCTCAGATTTCGGCACAGATACGCAGTATTTT. Variable domain in full (rest from reference TRBV7-3 and TRBJ2-3): GAGVSQTPSNKVTEKGKYVELRCDPISGHTALYWYRQSLGQGPEFLIYFQGTGAADDSGLPNDRFFAVRPEGSVSTLKIQRTERGDSAVYLCASSSDFGTDTQYFGPGTRLTVL.

The chain carries TRBV7-6 and TRBJ1-4; D remains unclear. Germline CDR1 reads SGHVS; CDR2 reads FNYEAQ. CDR3 length: 11 residues. V was cut by 10 bases and J by 8 bases, with 11 bases left in between. The CDR3 sequence is CATRTGEKLFF. In nucleotides, the CDR3 is TGTGCCACCCGGACGGGGGAAAAACTGTTTTTT.

The rearrangement joins TRBV11-3 to TRBJ2-2; TRBD2 matches 9 bases. With V trimmed by 3 bases and J by 6 bases, 14 bases remained unmatched. Germline CDR1 and CDR2: SGHNT and YENEEA. The CDR3 has 18 amino acids. The CDR3 region is CASSFPLGVSGGPGELFF. The CDR3, as DNA: TGTGCCAGCAGCTTCCCCCTGGGAGTTAGCGGGGGACCCGGGGAGCTGTTTTTT.

The chain carries TRBV6-5 and TRBJ1-4, with D perhaps TRBD1 (5 bases). The germline V gene encodes CDR1 MNHEY and CDR2 SVGAGI. The CDR3 covers 14 residues. Trimming took off 8 bases at V and 2 bases at J, with 12 bases between the two ends. The CDR3 loop is CASQGGVTNEKLFF. The CDR3 DNA reads as TGTGCCAGCCAGGGAGGAGTGACTAATGAAAAACTGTTTTTT.

The CDR3 nucleotides are TGTGCCAGCAGTTACGCGGGGTTGGGGACCGGGGAGCTGTTTTTT. This translates into CASSYAGLGTGELFF. The chain is built from TRBV6-5 and TRBJ2-2; D perhaps matches TRBD2 (6 bases). V was pared by 2 bases and J by 5 bases, with 12 bases between. This CDR3 has 15 residues. Germline assignment: CDR1 MNHEY and CDR2 SVGAGI.

The V gene is TRBV2, the J gene TRBJ1-1; 9 positions agree with TRBD1. This CDR3 is 13 amino acids long. The V gene's germline CDR1 is SNHLY and CDR2 FYNNEI. The ends lost 7 bases at V and 4 bases at J; junction bases unmatched: 4. CDR3 DNA sequence: TGTGCCAGCATTACGACAGGGGGCACTGAAGCTTTCTTT. This sequence encodes CASITTGGTEAFF.

The chain uses TRBV2 and TRBJ1-2; no reliable D call. Germline V CDR1 and CDR2: SNHLY, FYNNEI. This CDR3 comprises 12 residues. V lost 2 bases, J lost 7 bases, and 8 bases lay in between. CDR3 region: CASSEYTAGYTF. CDR3 sequence (DNA): TGTGCCAGCAGTGAATACACAGCTGGCTACACCTTC.

This CDR3 reads CASQIAGGTYEQYF. The CDR3 DNA follows: TGTGCCAGCCAGATAGCGGGGGGAACCTACGAGCAGTACTTC. This chain uses TRBV6-5 with TRBJ2-7; 10 bases agree with TRBD2. V was pared by 8 bases and J by 2 bases, with 6 bases of the junction left unmatched. The germline CDR1 and CDR2 sequences are MNHEY and SVGAGI. The CDR3 has 14 residues.

The V and J genes are TRBV5-4 and TRBJ2-3, with a weak D call TRBD1 (5 bases). This CDR3 has 13 amino acids. Trimming left V 3 bases short and J 5 bases short, with 10 bases between. Germline V gene lookup returns CDR1 SGHNT and CDR2 YYREEE (reference sequence). The DNA of the CDR3 is TGTGCCAGCAGCTCCAAGGGGTTAGATACGCAGTATTTT. This encodes CASSSKGLDTQYF.

The V call is TRBV2, the J call TRBJ2-7, with 7 bases matching TRBD1. The trim removed 5 bases at V and 2 bases at J, leaving 3 bases unmatched. The CDR3 sequence is 13 residues long. Germline V gene lookup returns CDR1 SNHLY and CDR2 FYNNEI. The CDR3 reads CASSLGQTYEQYF. In DNA, the CDR3 is TGTGCCAGCAGTTTGGGACAGACCTACGAGCAGTACTTC. The complete variable domain, with remaining parts taken from reference TRBV2 and TRBJ2-7, reads EPEVTQTPSHQVTQMGQEVILRCVPISNHLYFYWYRQILGQKVEFLVSFYNNEISEKSEIFDDQFSVERPDGSNFTLKIRSTKLEDSAMYFCASSLGQTYEQYFGPGTRLTVT.

The V gene is TRBV5-5, the J gene TRBJ2-7; tentative D call: TRBD1 (6 bases). This CDR3 region has 15 residues. The germline CDR1 and CDR2 sequences are SGHKS and YYEKEE (reference sequence). Deletions cut 4 bases from V and 2 bases from J, with 16 bases between. As DNA, the CDR3 is TGTGCCAGCAGCCTGAGTATGGACAGTACCTACGAGCAGTACTTC. It codes for CASSLSMDSTYEQYF.